The clone carrying this T cell receptor (beta chain) was counted a few times. The CDR3 is made up of 15 amino acids. Germline V lookup: CDR1 DFQATT, CDR2 SNEGSKA (reference sequence). V lost 5 bases to trimming and J lost 2 bases, with 17 bases between them. The sample comes from a study of identical twins. TCRdb re-derived calls from the 5' RACE reads in MiXCR, one entry per CDR3 protein. The sample yields about 520,000 distinct CDR3 sequences, roughly a fifth seen once. The data also belong to a second study, concerning T cells expressing NK-cell markers. That work adds: Where a few donors were concerned, these clonotypes also led the CD3+CD56-NKG2C+ fraction.

V usage is TRBV20-1 and J usage is TRBJ2-3; D might be TRBD2 (6 bases). The material sequenced was CD4+ T cells sorted from blood. The sequence derives from a woman under 30 in good health. The CDR3 loop is CSARSGTSTTDTQYF. Here the CDR3 DNA reads TGCAGTGCTCGATCCGGGACTTCAACCACAGATACGCAGTATTTT.